These 19 T cell receptor beta chains were sequenced from one sample in a study of blood T cell repertoires in COVID-19. Using immunoSEQ multiplex PCR, the repertoire was profiled, and TCRdb retains in-frame clones only, with some absent. This table holds around 150,000 clones, around 80% found once. Sequenced sample: peripheral blood. The receptors come from a woman between 50 and 59 years old with acute or convalescent COVID-19.

The V call is TRBV5-1, the J call TRBJ1-5; unclear D gene. V was pared by 1 base and J by 6 bases, with 11 bases between. CDR3 size: 14 residues. Germline assignment: CDR1 SGHRS and CDR2 YFSETQ. The CDR3 DNA sequence: TGCGCCAGCAGCTTGTCGGGTATGGGTCAGCCCCAGCATTTT. It is translated as CASSLSGMGQPQHF.

This chain connects TRBV5-1 to TRBJ2-7, with TRBD1 matching over 7 bases. Germline V gives CDR1 SGHRS, CDR2 YFSETQ. The CDR3 has 15 residues. J gave up 2 bases and V 0 bases, and 5 bases lay outside the gene matches. Written as DNA, the CDR3 is TGCGCCAGCAGCTTGGAACCCGGGACAGCCTACGAGCAGTACTTC. The encoded protein is CASSLEPGTAYEQYF.

The chain is built from TRBV29-1 and TRBJ2-1, with 10 bases lining up with TRBD1. The germline V gene encodes CDR1 SQVTM and CDR2 ANQGSEA. The V gene end was trimmed by 1 base and the J gene end by 6 bases; junction bases not matched to a gene: 3. The CDR3 is 14 residues long. CDR3 in DNA: TGCAGCGTTGAAGGGGACAGGGGCCCCAATGAGCAGTTCTTC. It yields the protein CSVEGDRGPNEQFF.

This clone occurred a few times. The V and J genes are TRBV7-3 and TRBJ2-3, with D uncertain. Trimming cost V 4 bases and J 6 bases, with 11 bases left between them. CDR3 length equals 13 residues. Germline CDR1 SGHTA, CDR2 FQGTGA. The CDR3 DNA reads TGTGCCAGCAGCTACGCTCCGGTGGATACGCAGTATTTT. Translation: CASSYAPVDTQYF.

The chain carries TRBV19 and TRBJ1-1; D not resolved. Trimming pared 3 bases from V and 3 bases from J, leaving 5 bases between. Germline-derived CDR1 and CDR2 are LNHDA and SQIVND (reference sequence). This CDR3 has 12 residues. This CDR3 reads CASSIADTEAFF. Here the CDR3 DNA reads TGTGCCAGTAGTATCGCGGACACTGAAGCTTTCTTT.

The V call is TRBV7-2, the J call TRBJ1-5; D not resolved. This CDR3 is 16 amino acids long. The germline gives CDR1 SGHTA, CDR2 FQGNSA. The V end was cut by 1 base, the J end by 0 bases, with 10 bases between. The CDR3 loop reads CASSLVGSYSNQPQHF. The CDR3 bases are TGTGCCAGCAGCTTAGTCGGGTCCTATAGCAATCAGCCCCAGCATTTT.

The chain combines TRBV7-6 with TRBJ1-6; 9 bases align to TRBD1. V lost 6 bases, J lost 8 bases, and 8 bases stayed unmatched. This CDR3 has 15 residues. Germline V gives CDR1 SGHVS, CDR2 FNYEAQ. CDR3 amino acids: CASRSQGDRDSPLHF. The CDR3 DNA sequence: TGTGCCAGCAGATCACAGGGGGACAGGGATTCACCCCTCCACTTT.

The J gene is TRBJ2-3, the V gene TRBV4-3; TRBD2 aligns across 7 bases. Unmatched junction bases numbered 9, after V lost 0 bases and J lost 3 bases. CDR3 length: 17 amino acids. CDR1 and CDR2 from the germline V gene are LGHNA and YSLEER. CDR3 DNA sequence: TGCGCCAGCAGCCAAGATCGCACTAGCGACCATACAGATACGCAGTATTTT. Amino acids: CASSQDRTSDHTDTQYF.

This chain joins TRBV6-2 or TRBV6-3 and TRBJ2-1, with D possibly matching TRBD2 (5 bases). The CDR3 consists of 14 residues. The germline V gene encodes CDR1 MNHEY and CDR2 SVGEGT. V lost 6 bases, J lost 5 bases, and 14 bases lay in between. CDR3 sequence: CASSPPASNNEQFF. The CDR3 coding sequence is TGTGCCAGCAGCCCCCCGGCTAGCAACAATGAGCAGTTCTTC.

This rearrangement joins TRBV5-1 to TRBJ1-1; D perhaps matches TRBD1 (6 bases). Looked up from germline, CDR1 is SGHRS and CDR2 is YFSETQ. V was cut by 4 bases and J by 7 bases, with 17 bases left in between. The CDR3 runs to 14 residues. Here the CDR3 reads CASSTAGEGDEAFF. Written as DNA, the CDR3 is TGCGCCAGCAGCACCGCAGGGGAGGGAGATGAAGCTTTCTTT.

The V and J genes are TRBV2 and TRBJ2-7; 9 bases line up with TRBD1. The germline gives CDR1 SNHLY, CDR2 FYNNEI. The CDR3 sequence is 14 residues long. J was trimmed by 2 bases and V by 5 bases; bases with no gene match: 4. CDR3 amino acids: CASSTQGAAYEQYF. The CDR3 bases are TGTGCCAGCAGTACACAGGGGGCCGCCTACGAGCAGTACTTC.

The chain couples TRBV12-3 or TRBV12-4 to TRBJ1-1; D is undetermined. This CDR3 is 12 amino acids long. V lost 7 bases, J lost 8 bases, and 14 bases lay in between. The CDR3 here is CASTQRFSEAFF. The CDR3 coding sequence is TGTGCCAGCACTCAGAGGTTTTCCGAAGCTTTCTTT.

The rearrangement uses TRBV30 and TRBJ2-2; TRBD1 is a possible D gene (5 bases). V dropped 2 bases and J dropped 6 bases, with 7 bases sitting between them. Per germline, CDR1 GTSNPN and CDR2 SVGIG (reference sequence). This CDR3 has 12 residues. CDR3 in amino acids: CAWSWGAGELFF. In DNA, the CDR3 is TGTGCCTGGAGTTGGGGCGCCGGGGAGCTGTTTTTT. Looking up the rest from reference TRBV30 and TRBJ2-2 gives the full variable domain: SQTIHQWPATLVQPVGSPLSLECTVEGTSNPNLYWYRQAAGRGLQLLFYSVGIGQISSEVPQNLSASRPQDRQFILSSKKLLLSDSGFYLCAWSWGAGELFFGEGSRLTVL.

This chain uses TRBV29-1 with TRBJ2-4; tentative D call: TRBD2 (5 bases). Germline V lookup: CDR1 SQVTM, CDR2 ANQGSEA. V shed 7 bases and J shed 2 bases, with 21 bases lying between them. The CDR3 runs to 16 residues. CDR3 in amino acids: CSAITMGVGTKNIQYF. The CDR3 coding sequence is TGCAGCGCCATAACAATGGGAGTCGGGACCAAAAACATTCAGTACTTC.

This chain connects TRBV19 to TRBJ1-5; a weak D match, TRBD1 (5 bases). CDR1 LNHDA and CDR2 SQIVND come from the germline V gene (reference sequence). V shed 2 bases and J shed 6 bases, with 11 bases lying between them. This CDR3 is 14 amino acids long. Written as DNA, the CDR3 is TGTGCCAGTAGTATAAACCGGGGGATTCAGCCCCAGCATTTT. It encodes CASSINRGIQPQHF. The full variable domain, rest sourced from reference TRBV19 and TRBJ1-5, is DGGITQSPKYLFRKEGQNVTLSCEQNLNHDAMYWYRQDPGQGLRLIYYSQIVNDFQKGDIAEGYSVSREKKESFPLTVTSAQKNPTAFYLCASSINRGIQPQHFGDGTRLSIL.

The chain carries TRBV10-3 and TRBJ1-2; 9 nucleotides align to TRBD1. The CDR3 runs 14 residues. Germline trimming cut 8 bases from V and 7 bases from J; bases unmatched to any gene: 11. The V gene's germline CDR1 is ENHRY and CDR2 SYGVKD. CDR3 sequence: CAIVGTGLDLGYTF. The CDR3 DNA follows: TGTGCCATCGTCGGGACAGGGCTAGACCTTGGCTACACCTTC.

This chain joins TRBV28 and TRBJ2-6, with D maybe TRBD1 (7 bases). The CDR3 is 17 residues long. Germline V gives CDR1 MDHEN, CDR2 SYDVKM. Trimming pared 6 bases from V and 0 bases from J, leaving 15 bases between. The CDR3 DNA sequence: TGTGCCAGCAGACGCGGGACAGCTTCCTCTGGGGCCAACGTCCTGACTTTC. It is translated as CASRRGTASSGANVLTF.

The chain has TRBV7-8 and TRBJ2-1; D perhaps matches TRBD1 (6 bases). Germline V gives CDR1 SGHVS, CDR2 FQNEAQ. Trimming took 2 bases from V and 8 from J, leaving 22 bases between them. The CDR3 totals 17 residues. DNA of the CDR3: TGTGCCAGCAGCTTAAGGCCAGGTCAAGGGGGTTACGATGAGCAGTTCTTC. This translates into CASSLRPGQGGYDEQFF.

The V gene is TRBV25-1, the J gene TRBJ1-4, with 7 bases lining up with TRBD1. The germline V gene encodes CDR1 MGHDK and CDR2 SYGVNS. V lost 3 bases to trimming and J lost 4 bases; unmatched junction nucleotides: 5. This CDR3 is built from 15 residues. The CDR3 nucleotides are TGTGCCAGCAGTGACCCGACAGGGCTTAATGAAAAACTGTTTTTT. This sequence encodes CASSDPTGLNEKLFF.